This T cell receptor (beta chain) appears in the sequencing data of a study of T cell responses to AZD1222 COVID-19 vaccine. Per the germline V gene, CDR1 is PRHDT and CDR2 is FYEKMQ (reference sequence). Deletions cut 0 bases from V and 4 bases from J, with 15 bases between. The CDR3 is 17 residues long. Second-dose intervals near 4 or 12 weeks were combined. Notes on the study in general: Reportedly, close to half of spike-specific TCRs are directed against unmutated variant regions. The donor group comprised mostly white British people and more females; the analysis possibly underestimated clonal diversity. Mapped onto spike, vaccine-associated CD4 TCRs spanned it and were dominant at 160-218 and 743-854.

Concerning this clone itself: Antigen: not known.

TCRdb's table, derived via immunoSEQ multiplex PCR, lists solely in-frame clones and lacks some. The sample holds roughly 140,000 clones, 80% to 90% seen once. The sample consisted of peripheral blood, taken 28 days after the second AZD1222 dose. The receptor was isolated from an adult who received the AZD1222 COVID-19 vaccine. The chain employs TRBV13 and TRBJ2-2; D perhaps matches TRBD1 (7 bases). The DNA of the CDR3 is TGTGCCAGCAGCTTAGGATACGGGCAGGGGGGCACCGGGGAGCTGTTTTTT. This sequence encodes CASSLGYGQGGTGELFF. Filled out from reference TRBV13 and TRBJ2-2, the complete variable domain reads AAGVIQSPRHLIKEKRETATLKCYPIPRHDTVYWYQQGPGQDPQFLISFYEKMQSDKGSIPDRFSAQQFSDYHSELNMSSLELGDSALYFCASSLGYGQGGTGELFFGEGSRLTVL.